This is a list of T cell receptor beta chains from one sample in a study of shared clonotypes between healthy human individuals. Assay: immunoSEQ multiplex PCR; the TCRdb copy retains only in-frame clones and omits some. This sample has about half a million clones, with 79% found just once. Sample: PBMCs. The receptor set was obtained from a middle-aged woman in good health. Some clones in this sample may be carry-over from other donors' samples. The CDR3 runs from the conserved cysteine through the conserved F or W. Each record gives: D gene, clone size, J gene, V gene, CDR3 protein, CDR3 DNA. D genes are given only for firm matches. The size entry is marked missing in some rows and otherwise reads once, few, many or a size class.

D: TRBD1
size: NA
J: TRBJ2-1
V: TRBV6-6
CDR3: CASSTSRTGGDNEQFF
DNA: TGTGCCAGCAGTACTTCCCGGACAGGGGGAGACAATGAGCAGTTCTTC

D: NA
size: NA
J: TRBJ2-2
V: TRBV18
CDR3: CASSPMRENTGELFF
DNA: TGTGCCAGCTCACCGATGCGGGAGAACACCGGGGAGCTGTTTTTT

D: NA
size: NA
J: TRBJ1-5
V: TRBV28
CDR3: CASTLGGGNQPQHF
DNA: TGTGCCAGCACATTAGGGGGAGGGAATCAGCCCCAGCATTTT

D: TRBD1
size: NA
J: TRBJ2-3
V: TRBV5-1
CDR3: CASSPPTGTVALTLTDTQYF
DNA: TGCGCCAGCAGCCCCCCGACCGGGACAGTCGCTCTTACCCTCACAGATACGCAGTATTTT

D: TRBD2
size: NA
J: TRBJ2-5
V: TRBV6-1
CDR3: CASSEAWGGWETQYF
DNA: TGTGCCAGCAGTGAAGCCTGGGGGGGATGGGAGACCCAGTACTTC

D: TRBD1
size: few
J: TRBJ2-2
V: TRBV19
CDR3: CASRATGSVTGELFF
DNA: TGTGCCAGTAGGGCGACAGGGAGTGTCACCGGGGAGCTGTTTTTT

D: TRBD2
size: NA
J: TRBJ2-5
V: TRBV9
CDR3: CASSVGVAGLETQYF
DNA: TGTGCCAGCAGCGTAGGAGTAGCGGGACTGGAGACCCAGTACTTC

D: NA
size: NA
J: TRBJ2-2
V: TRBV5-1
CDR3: CASSWGLNTGELFF
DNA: TGCGCCAGCAGCTGGGGACTGAACACCGGGGAGCTGTTTTTT

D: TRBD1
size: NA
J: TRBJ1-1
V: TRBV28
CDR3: CASSKPGGGHTEAFF
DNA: TGTGCCAGCAGTAAACCAGGGGGGGGTCACACTGAAGCTTTCTTT

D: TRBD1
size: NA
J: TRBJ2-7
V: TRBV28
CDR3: CASRMTGDEQYF
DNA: TGTGCCAGCAGGATGACAGGGGACGAGCAGTACTTC

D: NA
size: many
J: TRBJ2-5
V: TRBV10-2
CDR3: CASSDNRRDGTQYF
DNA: TGCGCCAGCAGTGACAACCGGCGAGATGGGACCCAGTACTTC

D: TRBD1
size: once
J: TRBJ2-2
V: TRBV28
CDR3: CASRKTGVIGELFF
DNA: TGTGCCAGCAGGAAAACAGGGGTTATCGGGGAGCTGTTTTTT

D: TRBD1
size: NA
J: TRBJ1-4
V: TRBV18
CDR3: CASSPVSQGGNEKLFF
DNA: TGTGCCAGCTCACCAGTTTCGCAGGGGGGCAATGAAAAACTGTTTTTT

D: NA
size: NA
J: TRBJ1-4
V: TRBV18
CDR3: CASSPQNEKLFF
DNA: TGTGCCAGCTCACCACAGAATGAAAAACTGTTTTTT

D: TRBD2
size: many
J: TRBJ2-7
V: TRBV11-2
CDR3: CASSLAVAGIYEQYF
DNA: TGTGCCAGCAGCTTAGCCGTAGCGGGGATCTACGAGCAGTACTTC

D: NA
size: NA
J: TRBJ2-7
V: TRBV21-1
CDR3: CASSKHSLGGNDYEQYF
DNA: TGTGCCAGCAGCAAACATTCCCTGGGGGGAAATGACTACGAGCAGTACTTC

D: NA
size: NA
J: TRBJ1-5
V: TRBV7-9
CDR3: CASSQGSGVAGGQHF
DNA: TGTGCCAGCAGCCAAGGGTCAGGCGTAGCCGGAGGTCAGCATTTT

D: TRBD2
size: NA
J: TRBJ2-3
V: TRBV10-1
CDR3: CASSGDYLKWYF
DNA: TGCGCCAGCAGTGGGGACTACCTAAAGTGGTATTTT